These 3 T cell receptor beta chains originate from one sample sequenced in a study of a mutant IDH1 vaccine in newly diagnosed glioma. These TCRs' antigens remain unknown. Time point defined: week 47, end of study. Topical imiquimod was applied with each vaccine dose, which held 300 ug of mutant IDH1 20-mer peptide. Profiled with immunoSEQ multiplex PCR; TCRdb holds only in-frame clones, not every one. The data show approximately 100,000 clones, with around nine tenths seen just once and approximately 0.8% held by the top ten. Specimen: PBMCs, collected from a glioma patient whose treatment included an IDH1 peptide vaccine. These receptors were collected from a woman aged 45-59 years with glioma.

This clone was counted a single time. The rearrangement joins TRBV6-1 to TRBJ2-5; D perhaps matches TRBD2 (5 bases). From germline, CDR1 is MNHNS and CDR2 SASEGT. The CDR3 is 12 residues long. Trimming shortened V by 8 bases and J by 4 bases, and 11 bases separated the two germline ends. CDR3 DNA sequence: TGTGCCAGCGGTATAGCGCGAGAGACCCAGTACTTC. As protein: CASGIARETQYF.

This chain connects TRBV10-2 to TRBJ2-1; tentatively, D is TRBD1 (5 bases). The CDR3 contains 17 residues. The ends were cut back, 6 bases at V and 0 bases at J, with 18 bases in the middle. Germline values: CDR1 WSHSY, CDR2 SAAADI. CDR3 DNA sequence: TGCGCCAGCAGGGGCAGCACAGGTAGACTCTCCTACAATGAGCAGTTCTTC. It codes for CASRGSTGRLSYNEQFF.

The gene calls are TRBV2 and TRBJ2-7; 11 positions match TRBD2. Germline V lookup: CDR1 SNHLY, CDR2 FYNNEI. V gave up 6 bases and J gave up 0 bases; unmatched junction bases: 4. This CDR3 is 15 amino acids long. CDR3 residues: CASRRLAGPSYEQYF. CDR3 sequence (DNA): TGTGCCAGCAGGAGACTAGCGGGACCCTCCTACGAGCAGTACTTC.